The 19 T cell receptor beta chains in this list originate from one sample, sequenced in a study of neurological immune-mediated disorders (dated by TCRdb to about 2019). The library was made by 5' RACE. The instrument was an Illumina HiSeq 2500. TCRdb reran the public reads through fastp at Q25 and MiXCR, keeping productive beta chains. Under each unique CDR3 protein, matching rows form one entry showing the most common genes and DNA. This sample comprises some 30,000 distinct CDR3 sequences, less than 6% of them detected only once. 2% to 2.5% of the sample lies in the top ten. The sample comprised CD4+ T cells from blood. The receptors were sampled from a woman between 45 and 60 years old in good health.

This clonotype was found many times. The chain has TRBV7-9 and TRBJ2-2; possible D gene TRBD2, 6 bases. V was trimmed by 5 bases and J by 0 bases, leaving 13 bases between them. Germline-derived CDR1 and CDR2 are SEHNR and FQNEAQ (reference sequence). CDR3 length equals 16 residues. DNA of the CDR3: TGTGCCAGCAGCCACCAGGGACTGACGAACACCGGGGAGCTGTTTTTT. This sequence encodes CASSHQGLTNTGELFF.

This clonotype has at least ten counts. The chain uses TRBV20-1 and TRBJ2-7; D perhaps matches TRBD2 (7 bases). This CDR3 is built from 14 residues. Between the trimmed V and J ends, which lost 5 bases and 2 bases, there was a span of 16 bases. Germline CDR1 is DFQATT and CDR2 is SNEGSKA (reference sequence). The DNA for the CDR3 is TGCAGTGCTGGTCGGGGCGGGGGCACCTACGAGCAGTACTTC. This codes for CSAGRGGGTYEQYF.

This clonotype was recorded many times. V gene TRBV4-1 combines with J gene TRBJ2-2, with D unclear. Trimming stripped 0 bases from V and 0 bases from J, with 11 bases between. Germline V CDR1 and CDR2: MGHRA, YSYEKL. This CDR3 region has 17 residues. The chain's CDR3 is CASSQDPEAANTGELFF. In DNA form, the CDR3 reads TGCGCCAGCAGCCAAGACCCCGAGGCGGCGAACACCGGGGAGCTGTTTTTT.

This clonotype was detected many times. The rearrangement uses TRBV20-1 and TRBJ1-5; D ambiguous. The CDR3 extends over 13 amino acids. V dropped 2 bases and J dropped 7 bases, with 12 bases sitting between them. Germline CDR1 DFQATT, CDR2 SNEGSKA (reference sequence). The CDR3 DNA follows: TGCAGTGCTAGACACGGGGATGGGCAGCCCCAGCATTTT. Its protein is CSARHGDGQPQHF.

This clonotype is categorized as medium-sized. This chain uses TRBV29-1 with TRBJ1-2; 9 positions match TRBD1. The CDR3 has 15 amino acids. CDR1 is SQVTM, CDR2 ANQGSEA, per germline. Germline trimming cut 5 bases from V and 4 bases from J; bases unmatched to any gene: 11. In DNA, the CDR3 is TGCAGCGTTCCCCCCTGGGACAGGGCGACCTATGGCTACACCTTC. This translates into CSVPPWDRATYGYTF.

This clonotype appeared many times. The V call is TRBV20-1, the J call TRBJ1-5; tentatively, D is TRBD1 (5 bases). Germline V gene sequence: CDR1 DFQATT, CDR2 SNEGSKA (reference sequence). The CDR3 extends over 12 amino acids. Trimming removed 6 bases from V and 7 bases from J, with 13 bases in between. The CDR3 protein is CSASRRGQPQHF. CDR3 in DNA: TGCAGTGCCTCCAGGAGGGGCCAGCCCCAGCATTTT.

The table lists this clonotype with many counts. The V call is TRBV2, the J call TRBJ1-2; D not certain. This CDR3 spans 15 amino acids. The germline V gene has CDR1 SNHLY and CDR2 FYNNEI. V was clipped by 4 bases and J by 9 bases, with 21 bases between them. The CDR3 is CASSGALAAFRRYTF. The CDR3 DNA reads TGTGCCAGCAGTGGGGCCCTCGCAGCTTTTAGGCGCTACACCTTC.

This clonotype was observed a few times. V gene TRBV7-3 combines with J gene TRBJ2-6, with D tentatively TRBD2 (6 bases). The CDR3 is 15 amino acids. V was clipped by 2 bases and J by 1 base, with 6 bases between them. Per germline, CDR1 SGHTA and CDR2 FQGTGA. Here the CDR3 reads CASSLGGSGANVLTF. In nucleotides, the CDR3 is TGTGCCAGCAGCTTAGGAGGGTCTGGGGCCAACGTCCTGACTTTC.

This clonotype was seen repeatedly, ten times or more. The chain employs TRBV6-2 or TRBV6-3 and TRBJ2-7, with 7 bases aligning to TRBD1. Losses at the gene ends were 6 bases for V and 2 bases for J; bases not matched to a gene: 7. This CDR3 has 14 amino acids. CDR1 is MNHEY, CDR2 SVGEGT, per germline. The CDR3 DNA is TGTGCCAGCAGGGAACAGGGGACACCCTACGAGCAGTACTTC. Its translation is CASREQGTPYEQYF.

The chain's CDR3 is CASSPSGLEQFF. The CDR3 DNA reads as TGTGCCAGCAGCCCTAGCGGACTTGAGCAGTTCTTC. V is TRBV7-3 and J is TRBJ2-1; TRBD2 matches 7 bases. The J segment lost 9 bases and the V segment lost 5 bases, leaving 4 bases of the junction unmatched. Germline V gene sequence: CDR1 SGHTA, CDR2 FQGTGA. This CDR3 has 12 residues.

As regards this clonotype: A much more abundant neighbour one base away suggests this may be a read error. This chain links TRBV19 with TRBJ1-5, with TRBD1 as a possible D gene (6 bases). The CDR3 contains 13 residues. The germline V gene has CDR1 LNHDA and CDR2 SQIVND (reference sequence). DNA of the CDR3: TGTGTCACCGCCGGGACAACTAAGGAGCCCCAGCATTTT. Translated: CVTAGTTKEPQHF.

This clonotype was seen at least ten times. V and J are TRBV6-2 or TRBV6-3 and TRBJ2-1, with 9 bases aligning to TRBD1. With V trimmed by 0 bases and J by 6 bases, 9 bases remained unmatched. CDR3 length: 17 amino acids. CDR1 and CDR2 (germline): MNHEY, SVGEGT. Written as DNA, the CDR3 is TGTGCCAGCAGTTACTCGGAGTGGGACAGGGACCTCAATGAGCAGTTCTTC. Translating gives CASSYSEWDRDLNEQFF.

In this sample, this clonotype turned up many times. V and J are TRBV7-2 and TRBJ1-1, with D possibly matching TRBD1 (5 bases). V was cut by 1 base and J by 4 bases, with 13 bases left in between. The CDR3 runs 15 residues. Germline V gene data show CDR1 as SGHTA and CDR2 as FQGNSA. CDR3 bases: TGTGCCAGCAGCTTAGTGCAGGGCAGTGGCACTGAAGCTTTCTTT. Translating it yields CASSLVQGSGTEAFF.

This clonotype was recorded at least ten times. The rearrangement joins TRBV7-2 to TRBJ2-7; 11 bases line up with TRBD1. The germline V gene has CDR1 SGHTA and CDR2 FQGNSA. The J segment lost 5 bases and the V segment lost 6 bases, leaving 9 bases of the junction unmatched. This CDR3 comprises 15 residues. In DNA, the CDR3 is TGTGCCAGCAGGCGTCCCGGGACAGGGGGGAACGAGCAGTACTTC. Its protein is CASRRPGTGGNEQYF.

At least ten counts were recorded for this clonotype. The chain couples TRBV11-2 to TRBJ1-5; D perhaps matches TRBD1 (5 bases). Germline V gene lookup returns CDR1 SGHAT and CDR2 FQNNGV. The V and J ends lost 0 bases and 3 bases respectively, with 9 bases between them. The CDR3 covers 15 residues. In DNA form, the CDR3 reads TGTGCCAGCAGCTTAGAGCCAGGGCCCAATCAGCCCCAGCATTTT. Translation gives CASSLEPGPNQPQHF.

This clonotype has at least ten counts. The V call is TRBV20-1, the J call TRBJ1-5, with 9 bases matching TRBD1. J was trimmed by 2 bases and V by 0 bases; bases with no gene match: 5. CDR1 DFQATT and CDR2 SNEGSKA come from the germline V gene (reference sequence). CDR3 length: 16 amino acids. DNA of the CDR3: TGCAGTGCTAGAGAAACGGGACAGGGCCGCAATCAGCCCCAGCATTTT. Its translation: CSARETGQGRNQPQHF.

Many counts were recorded for this clonotype. The rearrangement joins TRBV20-1 to TRBJ2-3, with TRBD2 identical over 7 bases. The CDR3 consists of 14 residues. The germline CDR1 and CDR2 sequences are DFQATT and SNEGSKA (reference sequence). The V and J ends lost 6 bases and 2 bases, in that order; junction bases with no gene match: 8. The chain's CDR3 is CSASTSVHTDTQYF. In DNA form, the CDR3 reads TGCAGTGCGTCAACTAGCGTACACACAGATACGCAGTATTTT.

This clonotype has ten or more counts. The chain recombines TRBV6-6 with TRBJ2-1; the D is unclear. This CDR3 spans 14 amino acids. V gave up 7 bases and J gave up 2 bases, with 12 bases separating them. The germline V gene has CDR1 MNHNY and CDR2 SVGAGI (reference sequence). Written as DNA, the CDR3 is TGTGCCAGCAACCTAGGCCTCCCCTACAATGAGCAGTTCTTC. Protein product: CASNLGLPYNEQFF.

This clonotype has at least ten counts. This chain links TRBV29-1 with TRBJ2-5, with D possibly matching TRBD2 (6 bases). V was pared by 0 bases and J by 3 bases, with 8 bases between. This CDR3 spans 13 amino acids. Per germline, CDR1 SQVTM and CDR2 ANQGSEA. The CDR3 bases are TGCAGCGTTGAAGATAGCGGTAAAGAGACCCAGTACTTC. Residues: CSVEDSGKETQYF. The complete variable domain, with remaining parts taken from reference TRBV29-1 and TRBJ2-5, reads SAVISQKPSRDICQRGTSLTIQCQVDSQVTMMFWYRQQPGQSLTLIATANQGSEATYESGFVIDKFPISRPNLTFSTLTVSNMSPEDSSIYLCSVEDSGKETQYFGPGTRLLVL.